This T cell receptor (beta chain) was sequenced during a study of cytomegalovirus exposure and HLA in healthy donors. The table lists this clone with a few counts. The PCR employed 60 Vbeta primers together with 13 Jbeta primers. The table came from immunoSEQ multiplex PCR; TCRdb's copy has only in-frame clones and leaves some out. Of about 200,000 clones listed, roughly 80% are singletons. The CDR3 runs 15 residues. Per germline, CDR1 SGDLS and CDR2 YYNGEE. J was trimmed by 7 bases and V by 0 bases; bases with no gene match: 2. This clonotype was obtained from a young man in good health and CMV-seronegative. The chain couples TRBV9 to TRBJ1-5; 12 bases agree with TRBD1. The sample was PBMCs. In nucleotides, the CDR3 is TGTGCCAGCAGCGTAGGTGGGACAGGGGGCCAGCCCCAGCATTTT. Its protein is CASSVGGTGGQPQHF.